This T cell receptor (beta chain) came from a study of PD-1 blockade in mismatch repair-deficient tumors. Germline V gene lookup returns CDR1 SGHDT and CDR2 YYEEEE. Trimming removed 2 bases at V and 2 bases at J, with 10 bases between. This CDR3 spans 14 amino acids. Assay: immunoSEQ multiplex PCR; the TCRdb copy retains only in-frame clones and omits some. The sample yields tens of thousands of clones, 79% seen once. The receptor was derived from an adult with mismatch repair-deficient cancer. The J gene is TRBJ1-1, the V gene TRBV5-6; D is perhaps TRBD1 (5 bases). Specimen: peripheral blood, collected 4 weeks after starting pembrolizumab. The CDR3 loop is CASSFWGYNTEAFF. CDR3 nucleotide sequence: TGTGCCAGCAGCTTTTGGGGCTATAACACTGAAGCTTTCTTT.